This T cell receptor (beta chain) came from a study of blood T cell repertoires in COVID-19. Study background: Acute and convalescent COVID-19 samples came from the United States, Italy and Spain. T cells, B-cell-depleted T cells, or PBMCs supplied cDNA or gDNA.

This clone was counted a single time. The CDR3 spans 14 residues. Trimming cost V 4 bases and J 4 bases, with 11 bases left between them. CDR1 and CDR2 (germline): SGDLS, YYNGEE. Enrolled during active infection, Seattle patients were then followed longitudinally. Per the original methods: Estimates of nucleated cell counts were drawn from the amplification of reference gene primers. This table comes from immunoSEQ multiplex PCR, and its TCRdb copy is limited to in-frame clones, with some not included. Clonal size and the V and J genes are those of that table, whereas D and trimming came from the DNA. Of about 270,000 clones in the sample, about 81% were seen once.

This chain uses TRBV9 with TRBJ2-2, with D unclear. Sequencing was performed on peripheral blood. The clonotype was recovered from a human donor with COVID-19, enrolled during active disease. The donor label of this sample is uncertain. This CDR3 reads CASSPRASTGELFF. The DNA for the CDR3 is TGTGCCAGCAGCCCTCGCGCAAGCACCGGGGAGCTGTTTTTT.